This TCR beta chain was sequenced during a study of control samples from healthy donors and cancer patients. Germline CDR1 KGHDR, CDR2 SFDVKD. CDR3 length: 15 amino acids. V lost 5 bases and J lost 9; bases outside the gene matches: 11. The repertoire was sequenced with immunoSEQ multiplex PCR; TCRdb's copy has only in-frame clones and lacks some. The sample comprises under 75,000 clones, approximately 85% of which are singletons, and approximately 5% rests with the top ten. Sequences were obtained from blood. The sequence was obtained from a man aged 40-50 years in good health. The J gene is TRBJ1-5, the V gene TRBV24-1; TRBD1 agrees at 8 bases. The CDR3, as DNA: TGTGCCACCAGTGCCGGGACAGGCATAAAGGGGCCCCAGCATTTT. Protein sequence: CATSAGTGIKGPQHF.